These 32 T cell receptor beta chains were all obtained from the same sample, sequenced in a study of neurological immune-mediated disorders. Time point specified: longitudinal time-point 3. TCRdb called the 5' RACE reads again in MiXCR, with one record for every CDR3 protein. This sample yields fewer than 110,000 distinct CDR3 sequences, of which 9.5% to 14% are seen a single time; around 3.1% belongs to the top ten. The specimen sequenced was PBMCs. The receptors were sampled from a female donor with HTLV-1-associated myelopathy (HAM/TSP).

A few counts support this clonotype. The rearrangement uses TRBV20-1 and TRBJ2-1; 9 bases are a match to TRBD1. V was clipped by 0 bases and J by 7 bases; unmatched bases: 4. This CDR3 is built from 14 residues. Germline loops: CDR1 DFQATT, CDR2 SNEGSKA (reference sequence). CDR3: CSARDHRGQNEQFF. The DNA of the CDR3 is TGCAGTGCTAGAGATCACAGGGGGCAAAATGAGCAGTTCTTC.

About this clonotype itself: With a much larger clone just one base away, this may be a read error. V usage is TRBV28 and J usage is TRBJ2-3, with D unclear. V lost 6 bases, J lost 2 bases, and 24 bases lay in between. From germline, CDR1 is MDHEN and CDR2 SYDVKM. The CDR3 spans 18 residues. The CDR3 nucleotides are TGTGCCAGCAGGCCAAGCTCACCTAAGATGGTCCTCACAGATACGCAGTATTTT. Its protein is CASRPSSPKMVLTDTQYF. The complete variable domain, with remaining parts taken from reference TRBV28 and TRBJ2-3, reads DVKVTQSSRYLVKRTGEKVFLECVQDMDHENMFWYRQDPGLGLRLIYFSYDVKMKEKGDIPEGYSVSREKKERFSLILESASTNQTSMYLCASRPSSPKMVLTDTQYFGPGTRLTVL.

This clonotype occurred many times. The chain joins TRBV20-1 to TRBJ1-1; perhaps TRBD1 as D (6 bases). V lost 1 base, J lost 6 bases, and 12 bases lay in between. The CDR3 is made up of 13 amino acids. The germline CDR1 and CDR2 sequences are DFQATT and SNEGSKA (reference sequence). The CDR3 DNA reads TGCAGTGCTAGAGTGGGGGCGGTCGCTGAAGCTTTCTTT. Protein: CSARVGAVAEAFF.

This clonotype was detected ten times or more. The chain employs TRBV4-1 and TRBJ2-7; the D is unclear. The CDR3 runs to 17 residues. Germline lookup yields CDR1 MGHRA and CDR2 YSYEKL. The V end was cut by 0 bases, the J end by 2 bases, with 17 bases between. The CDR3 loop reads CASSQDFNVGQTYEQYF. As DNA, the CDR3 is TGCGCCAGCAGCCAAGATTTTAACGTAGGCCAGACCTACGAGCAGTACTTC.

This clonotype was counted between two and nine times. The chain employs TRBV6-5 and TRBJ1-3; TRBD1 is a possible D gene (5 bases). Germline-derived CDR1 and CDR2 are MNHEY and SVGAGI. Trimming stripped 2 bases from V and 0 bases from J, with 11 bases between. CDR3 length: 16 amino acids. Here the CDR3 reads CASSYGRGRSGNTIYF. Here the CDR3 DNA reads TGTGCCAGCAGTTACGGGCGGGGACGCTCTGGAAACACCATATATTTT.

The chain carries TRBV7-3 and TRBJ2-3; 9 nucleotides agree with TRBD2. This CDR3 contains 16 residues. From germline, CDR1 is SGHTA and CDR2 FQGTGA. V lost 1 base, J lost 5 bases, and 7 bases stayed unmatched. The CDR3 here is CASSLMPSGTGDTQYF. DNA for the CDR3: TGTGCCAGCAGCTTAATGCCTAGCGGGACGGGAGATACGCAGTATTTT. Combining the CDR3 with reference TRBV7-3 and TRBJ2-3 gives the whole variable domain GAGVSQTPSNKVTEKGKYVELRCDPISGHTALYWYRQSLGQGPEFLIYFQGTGAADDSGLPNDRFFAVRPEGSVSTLKIQRTERGDSAVYLCASSLMPSGTGDTQYFGPGTRLTVL.

The chain links TRBV5-1 to TRBJ2-7, with unresolved D. V was pared by 1 base and J by 2 bases, with 4 bases between. Per germline, CDR1 SGHRS and CDR2 YFSETQ. There are 12 residues in the CDR3. The CDR3 spells CASSLPTYEQYF. In DNA, the CDR3 is TGCGCCAGCAGCTTGCCCACCTACGAGCAGTACTTC.

Only a few counts were recorded for this clonotype. V usage is TRBV9 and J usage is TRBJ2-1; maybe TRBD2 (5 bases). Trimming cost V 3 bases and J 3 bases, with 16 bases left between them. Germline V gene lookup returns CDR1 SGDLS and CDR2 YYNGEE. There are 16 residues in the CDR3. CDR3 amino acids: CASSGGSGEYYNEQFF. The CDR3 region has the DNA TGTGCCAGCAGCGGAGGAAGCGGAGAATACTACAATGAGCAGTTCTTC.

This clonotype was seen a handful of times. This chain links TRBV19 with TRBJ1-5; no reliable D call. CDR1 and CDR2 (germline): LNHDA, SQIVND (reference sequence). Deletions cut 6 bases from V and 2 bases from J, with 14 bases between. The CDR3 runs 15 residues. The CDR3, as DNA: TGTGCCAGTAGGCTCAGTGGACGCCGCAATCAGCCCCAGCATTTT. This translates into CASRLSGRRNQPQHF.

Remarks on this clonotype: The germline gene is not matched at one end of the junction; a read error may be the cause. The CDR3 region is CASSSIGIAPPHEQFF. The CDR3 nucleotides are TGTGCAAGCAGCTCAATAGGAATAGCGCCGCCTCACGAGCAGTTCTTC. This chain connects TRBV14 to TRBJ2-1; D is possibly TRBD2 (5 bases). Looked up from germline, CDR1 is SGHDN and CDR2 is FVKESK. This CDR3 region has 16 residues.

This clonotype appeared many times. The rearrangement joins TRBV3-1 to TRBJ1-1; TRBD1 might be the D (5 bases). The V end was cut by 3 bases, the J end by 5 bases, with 16 bases between. Germline V gene data show CDR1 as LGHDT and CDR2 as YNNKEL (reference sequence). This CDR3 is built from 15 residues. This CDR3 is CASSQAGGLGTEAFF. CDR3 nucleotide sequence: TGTGCCAGCAGCCAGGCGGGGGGACTCGGGACTGAAGCTTTCTTT. The full variable domain, its missing parts supplied by reference TRBV3-1 and TRBJ1-1, is DTAVSQTPKYLVTQMGNDKSIKCEQNLGHDTMYWYKQDSKKFLKIMFSYNNKELIINETVPNRFSPKSPDKAHLNLHINSLELGDSAVYFCASSQAGGLGTEAFFGQGTRLTVV.

DNA for the CDR3: TGTGCCATCAACCAAGACTACGGCTACGAGCAGTACTTC. This encodes CAINQDYGYEQYF. The gene calls are TRBV10-3 and TRBJ2-7; possibly TRBD2 for D (5 bases). Germline values: CDR1 ENHRY, CDR2 SYGVKD. The CDR3 consists of 13 residues. The germline V and J ends were trimmed by 7 bases and 3 bases, with 13 bases remaining between them.

The sample holds many counts of this clonotype. The genes are TRBV7-2 and TRBJ2-7; 9 bases align to TRBD2. Trimming removed 2 bases from V and 6 bases from J; junction bases left unmatched: 14. Germline CDR1 is SGHTA and CDR2 is FQGNSA. The CDR3 has 17 residues. CDR3 amino acids: CASSLRGSGGALAEQYF. The DNA for the CDR3 is TGTGCCAGCAGCTTACGGGGTAGCGGGGGAGCTCTAGCCGAGCAGTACTTC. Full variable domain (outside the CDR3, taken from reference TRBV7-2 and TRBJ2-7): GAGVSQSPSNKVTEKGKDVELRCDPISGHTALYWYRQSLGQGLEFLIYFQGNSAPDKSGLPSDRFSAERTGGSVSTLTIQRTQQEDSAVYLCASSLRGSGGALAEQYFGPGTRLTVT.

This chain uses TRBV21-1 with TRBJ2-7. TRBV21-1 is a pseudogene locus. This CDR3 has 13 amino acids. The CDR3 bases are TGTGCCAGCATCGCATGGGGTTCCTACGAGCAGTACTTC. This encodes CASIAWGSYEQYF.

This clonotype appeared many times. J is TRBJ2-2 and V is TRBV6-5, with D tentatively TRBD1 or TRBD2 (5 bases each). CDR3 length: 16 amino acids. V lost 5 bases, J lost 1 base, and 14 bases lay in between. From germline, CDR1 is MNHEY and CDR2 SVGAGI. Here the CDR3 DNA reads TGTGCCAGCAGTACTACGGGGCACGGGAACACCGGGGAGCTGTTTTTT. Translated: CASSTTGHGNTGELFF.

This rearrangement joins TRBV7-2 to TRBJ2-3, with 10 positions matching TRBD2. V was clipped by 2 bases and J by 5 bases; unmatched bases: 10. Germline values: CDR1 SGHTA, CDR2 FQGNSA. CDR3 length: 17 residues. CDR3 in amino acids: CASSLSQRGGIGDTQYF. The CDR3 DNA sequence: TGTGCCAGCAGCTTAAGCCAGCGGGGGGGGATAGGAGATACGCAGTATTTT.

This clonotype was detected many times. The chain joins TRBV6-2 or TRBV6-3 to TRBJ2-2, with a weak D call TRBD1 (6 bases). V was shortened by 6 bases and J by 3 bases, with 11 bases between the two germline ends. The CDR3 totals 14 residues. Germline lookup yields CDR1 MNHEY and CDR2 SVGEGT. The CDR3 here is CASRTDSHTGELFF. CDR3 nucleotide sequence: TGTGCCAGCAGGACGGACAGTCACACCGGGGAGCTGTTTTTT.

This clonotype was detected many times. The chain uses TRBV20-1 and TRBJ1-2; maybe TRBD1 (6 bases). V gave up 1 base and J gave up 7 bases, with 16 bases separating them. The CDR3 is made up of 14 amino acids. The germline CDR1 and CDR2 sequences are DFQATT and SNEGSKA (reference sequence). CDR3 DNA sequence: TGCAGTGCTAGAGTATCGGGGGCGTCTCGTGGCTACACCTTC. This codes for CSARVSGASRGYTF.

This clonotype was counted ten times or more. The J gene is TRBJ2-3, the V gene TRBV4-1; TRBD1 matches at 11 bases. Germline CDR1 MGHRA, CDR2 YSYEKL. The CDR3 runs 15 residues. Unmatched junction bases numbered 6, after V lost 4 bases and J lost 6 bases. CDR3 residues: CASSPGTGGPDTQYF. CDR3 in DNA: TGCGCCAGCAGCCCGGGGACAGGGGGACCCGATACGCAGTATTTT.

This clonotype appeared many times. The CDR3 nucleotides read TGTGCCAGCAGCCGCCAGGGTTCGGCAGATACGCAGTATTTT. Amino acids: CASSRQGSADTQYF. V gene TRBV3-1 combines with J gene TRBJ2-3; D may be TRBD1 (5 bases). The V gene lost 4 bases and the J gene lost 4 bases, with 12 bases spanning the gap. This CDR3 spans 14 amino acids. In germline, CDR1 is LGHDT, CDR2 YNNKEL (reference sequence).

This clonotype was recorded at least ten times. This chain uses TRBV5-1 with TRBJ2-3; either TRBD1 or TRBD2 may fit D (6 bases each). The CDR3 loop spans 16 amino acids. V was shortened by 0 bases and J by 1 base, with 12 bases between the two germline ends. Germline V gene data show CDR1 as SGHRS and CDR2 as YFSETQ. The DNA for the CDR3 is TGCGCCAGCAGCTTGGAGGGGGGAAGAGGCACAGATACGCAGTATTTT. Protein product: CASSLEGGRGTDTQYF.

This clonotype was picked up many times. The chain links TRBV5-1 to TRBJ2-3, with D possibly matching TRBD1 (5 bases). Between the trimmed V and J ends, which lost 0 bases and 6 bases, there was a span of 14 bases. CDR1 is SGHRS and CDR2 is YFSETQ in the germline V gene. This CDR3 has 15 amino acids. The chain's CDR3 is CASSLASREGDTQYF. The CDR3 DNA is TGCGCCAGCAGCTTGGCCTCCAGGGAAGGCGATACGCAGTATTTT.

This clonotype was observed a single time. The J gene is TRBJ1-2, the V gene TRBV5-1, with D hard to call. The CDR3 runs to 15 residues. V lost 5 bases, J lost 1 base, and 15 bases lay in between. The germline V gene encodes CDR1 SGHRS and CDR2 YFSETQ. CDR3: CASRSEADYNYGYTF. The CDR3 DNA is TGCGCCAGCAGATCAGAGGCAGACTATAACTATGGCTACACCTTC.

Ten or more counts support this clonotype. CDR3 in DNA: TGCGCCAGCAGCTGGAGCGGGGGGGGAGATACGCAGTATTTT. Translated: CASSWSGGGDTQYF. The chain uses TRBV5-1 and TRBJ2-3, with 10 nucleotides matching TRBD2. Germline V lookup: CDR1 SGHRS, CDR2 YFSETQ. V lost 3 bases and J lost 5; bases outside the gene matches: 3. The CDR3 loop spans 14 amino acids.

This clonotype came up many times. The chain uses TRBV5-5 and TRBJ1-2, with 7 bases matching TRBD1. V shed 5 bases and J 5 bases; nucleotides not matched to a gene: 9. The CDR3 covers 14 residues. CDR1 and CDR2 from the germline V gene are SGHKS and YYEKEE (reference sequence). This CDR3 is CASRLGTAPYGYTF. In DNA form, the CDR3 reads TGTGCCAGCAGGCTGGGGACAGCACCATATGGCTACACCTTC.

This clonotype has at least ten counts. The chain links TRBV5-1 to TRBJ2-5; D unclear. Looked up from germline, CDR1 is SGHRS and CDR2 is YFSETQ. This CDR3 has 13 residues. V shed 4 bases and J shed 1 base, with 8 bases lying between them. CDR3 sequence reads: CASSATGQETQYF. Written as DNA, the CDR3 is TGCGCCAGCAGCGCCACCGGCCAAGAGACCCAGTACTTC.

There are many counts of this clonotype. The genes are TRBV27 and TRBJ1-5, with D unclear. The V and J ends lost 3 bases and 5 bases respectively, with 8 bases between them. Germline CDR1 and CDR2: MNHEY and SMNVEV (reference sequence). The CDR3 contains 13 residues. The CDR3 loop is CASSFEGDQPQHF. The CDR3 DNA sequence: TGTGCCAGCAGTTTTGAGGGAGATCAGCCCCAGCATTTT.

This clonotype was seen ten or more times. The J gene is TRBJ2-7, the V gene TRBV20-1; TRBD2 matches 7 bases. The CDR3 contains 17 residues. The V gene's germline CDR1 is DFQATT and CDR2 SNEGSKA (reference sequence). V lost 6 bases and J lost 0; bases outside the gene matches: 17. CDR3 coding DNA: TGCAGTGCCCCCGTCCTTGGGGGAGCGGGGCACTCCTACGAGCAGTACTTC. It yields the protein CSAPVLGGAGHSYEQYF.

There are many counts of this clonotype. This chain joins TRBV20-1 and TRBJ2-1; D is perhaps TRBD2 (7 bases). Trimming left V 3 bases short and J 6 bases short, with 15 bases between. The germline gives CDR1 DFQATT, CDR2 SNEGSKA (reference sequence). The CDR3 runs to 14 residues. The CDR3 coding sequence is TGCAGTGCTAGCCGGGGGGCTGGGACCAATGAGCAGTTCTTC. Protein sequence: CSASRGAGTNEQFF.

This clonotype was seen many times. The V gene is TRBV5-1, the J gene TRBJ2-7, with D unclear. Germline CDR1 SGHRS, CDR2 YFSETQ. This CDR3 region has 13 residues. V was shortened by 0 bases and J by 5 bases, with 9 bases between the two germline ends. The CDR3 here is CASSLDGVDEQYF. The CDR3 coding sequence is TGCGCCAGCAGCTTGGACGGAGTCGACGAGCAGTACTTC. The variable domain in full, completed from reference TRBV5-1 and TRBJ2-7, reads KAGVTQTPRYLIKTRGQQVTLSCSPISGHRSVSWYQQTPGQGLQFLFEYFSETQRNKGNFPGRFSGRQFSNSRSEMNVSTLELGDSALYLCASSLDGVDEQYFGPGTRLTVT.

V gene TRBV24-1 combines with J gene TRBJ2-3; TRBD2 agrees at 9 bases. CDR3 length equals 13 residues. V trimming: 10 bases; J trimming: 0 bases; junction bases outside the gene matches: 1. The V gene's germline CDR1 is KGHDR and CDR2 SFDVKD. The chain's CDR3 is CATGLASTDTQYF. CDR3 DNA: TGTGCCACGGGACTAGCCAGCACAGATACGCAGTATTTT.

This clonotype occurred many times. The V and J genes are TRBV18 and TRBJ2-7; no clear D. Germline assignment: CDR1 KGHSH and CDR2 LQKENI. Trimming shortened V by 0 bases and J by 6 bases, and 9 bases separated the two germline ends. The CDR3 has 13 amino acids. CDR3 sequence: CASSPPVWGEQYF. DNA for the CDR3: TGTGCCAGCTCACCACCGGTGTGGGGCGAGCAGTACTTC.